This T cell receptor beta chain originates from a study of long-term antiretroviral therapy in people with HIV. Whole-study findings and limits: Clones expanded before ART dominated the repertoire at all time points.

This CDR3 is built from 17 residues. The V gene's germline CDR1 is MNHNS and CDR2 SASEGT. V lost 4 bases and J lost 5; bases outside the gene matches: 10. Worth noting for this clone: Its antigen is not identified.

A v3.0 immunoSEQ assay was performed at survey level. Profiled with immunoSEQ multiplex PCR; TCRdb holds only in-frame clones, not every one. The table lists some 20,000 clones, approximately 88% of them singletons. This clonotype was obtained from a middle-aged woman with HIV. V and J are TRBV6-1 and TRBJ2-5; 13 bases are shared with TRBD2. The material was unsorted PBMCs, obtained 1.2 years after starting antiretroviral therapy. CDR3 nucleotide sequence: TGTGCCAGCAGTGTCCTGACTAGCGGGAGGAGGTTTGAGACCCAGTACTTC. This gives the protein CASSVLTSGRRFETQYF.